This T cell receptor beta chain came from a study of blood T cells in healthy people across ages. CDR1 and CDR2 from the germline V gene are DFQATT and SNEGSKA (reference sequence). The V and J ends lost 1 base and 4 bases respectively, with 6 bases between them. The CDR3 is 12 residues long. Then a second PCR, running roughly 7 to 11 cycles, was carried out with a sample-barcoded 5' primer and a J-beta primer mix. TCRdb ran MiXCR on the 5' RACE reads and lists one entry per CDR3 protein. The table has approximately 800,000 distinct CDR3 sequences, roughly 60% seen once. The sample was blood. J is TRBJ2-3 and V is TRBV20-1; no clear D. This receptor was obtained from a man aged 25-45 years in good health. CDR3 loop: CSARGPADTQYF. In DNA, the CDR3 is TGCAGTGCTAGAGGACCGGCAGATACGCAGTATTTT.